This TCR beta chain was identified during a study of low-dose radiotherapy and immunotherapy resistance in tumors. Time point indicated: after trial treatment. Indicated treatment: LDRT plus nivolumab, ipilimumab, low-dose cyclophosphamide and aspirin (RACIN trial). Qualifying patients carried advanced solid tumors devoid of tumor-infiltrating lymphocytes. V lost 5 bases and J lost 6; bases outside the gene matches: 11. The CDR3 consists of 15 residues. Priming of first-strand cDNA relied on TRAV- and TRBV-specific primers (covering alpha and beta chains). TCRs were amplified for roughly 20 PCR cycles with a constant-region primer and V-primer adapter. Amplifying the isolated mRNA was done by in vitro transcription. TCRdb recomputed calls from the reads with MiXCR, one row per CDR3 protein. This repertoire shows approximately 100,000 distinct CDR3 sequences, about a fifth found once; its top ten account for over 4%.

Sample: PBMCs, taken after low-dose radiotherapy plus immunotherapy. This sequence joins TRBV12-3 or TRBV12-4 and TRBJ1-2; TRBD1 aligns across 8 bases. The receptor's source is a male donor with prostate cancer. CDR3 bases: TGTGCCAGCAGTCCTCGGACAGGGAAGGGGCATGGCTACACCTTC. This sequence encodes CASSPRTGKGHGYTF.